This T cell receptor (beta chain) was sequenced during a study of beta chain features in type 1 diabetes. For the study at large: Comparable age, gender and cell yields were observed in patients relative to healthy donors. The number of sorted cells examined across all samples was 107,917,701.

The length of the CDR3 is 16 residues. Germline V gene sequence: CDR1 MDHEN, CDR2 SYDVKM. With V trimmed by 2 bases and J by 1 base, 6 bases remained unmatched. Expressed TCRB transcripts were sequenced because the entire RNA isolate underwent reverse transcription. Using immunoSEQ multiplex PCR, the repertoire was profiled, and TCRdb retains in-frame clones only, with some absent. This table holds roughly 730,000 clones, 13% found once. Overall study findings and caveats: TCRB CDR3s from Type 1 diabetes patients were moderately but significantly shorter in all four CD4+ subsets.

This clone appeared a few times. What it binds is not known. Sequencing input: naive CD4+ T cells from blood. The chain carries TRBV28 and TRBJ1-1; 8 nucleotides match TRBD1. This sequence was found in a man younger than 30 with type 1 diabetes. The CDR3 sequence is CASSLPAGGGNTEAFF. The CDR3 bases are TGTGCCAGCAGTTTACCCGCAGGGGGCGGGAACACTGAAGCTTTCTTT. The entire variable domain, with the rest obtained from reference TRBV28 and TRBJ1-1, is as follows: DVKVTQSSRYLVKRTGEKVFLECVQDMDHENMFWYRQDPGLGLRLIYFSYDVKMKEKGDIPEGYSVSREKKERFSLILESASTNQTSMYLCASSLPAGGGNTEAFFGQGTRLTVV.